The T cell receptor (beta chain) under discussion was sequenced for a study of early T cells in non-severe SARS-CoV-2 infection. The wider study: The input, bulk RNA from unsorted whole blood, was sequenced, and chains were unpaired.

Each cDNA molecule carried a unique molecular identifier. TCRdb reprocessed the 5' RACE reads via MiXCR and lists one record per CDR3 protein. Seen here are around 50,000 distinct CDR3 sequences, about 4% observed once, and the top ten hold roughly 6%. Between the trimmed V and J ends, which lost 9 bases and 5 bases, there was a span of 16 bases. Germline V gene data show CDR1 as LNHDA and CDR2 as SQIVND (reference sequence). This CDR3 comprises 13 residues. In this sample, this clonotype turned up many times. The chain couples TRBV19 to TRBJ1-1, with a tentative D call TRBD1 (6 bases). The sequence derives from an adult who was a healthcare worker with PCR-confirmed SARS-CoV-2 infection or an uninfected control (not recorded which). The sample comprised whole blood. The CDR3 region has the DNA TGTGCCAGCACACAGGGCTCATTGACTGAAGCTTTCTTT. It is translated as CASTQGSLTEAFF.